This T cell receptor (beta chain) was captured in a study of T cells in narcolepsy. Clones were read by immunoSEQ multiplex PCR, and TCRdb kept only the in-frame ones, dropping some. The sample shows around 32,000 clones, roughly four fifths of them seen only once. On this clone itself: No antigen is known for it.

Overall study results and limits: No autoreactive T cell clone sequences appeared in some memory CD4+ repertoires. Autoreactive clonotypes reportedly recurred in blood of same and different patients, not controls.

The CDR3 spans 15 residues. The J segment lost 4 bases and the V segment lost 4 bases, leaving 8 bases of the junction unmatched. Germline loops: CDR1 SQVTM, CDR2 ANQGSEA. The chain is built from TRBV29-1 and TRBJ2-3; 10 bases map to TRBD2. Sequencing was done on a sample of memory (CD45RA-) CD4+ T cells from blood. The sequence came from a human donor in good health. The CDR3 sequence is CSVGPIAGGADTQYF. CDR3 DNA sequence: TGCAGCGTTGGCCCCATAGCGGGGGGTGCAGATACGCAGTATTTT.